This TCR beta chain is from a study of T cell responses to AZD1222 COVID-19 vaccine. In the case of this clone: Its cognate antigen is unknown.

Findings and limits, study-wide: Only a handful of people who got AZD1222 tested seropositive at baseline.

Assay used: immunoSEQ multiplex PCR; TCRdb lists only in-frame clones, some missing. The table has approximately 160,000 clones, just under 95% seen once; the top ten hold around 0.9%. Germline-derived CDR1 and CDR2 are GTSNPN and SVGIG (reference sequence). Trimming shortened V by 0 bases and J by 6 bases, and 8 bases separated the two germline ends. This CDR3 is built from 13 residues. The sequence derives from an adult in good health. The sequencing here drew on peripheral blood, taken on day 0 of AZD1222 vaccination. V and J are TRBV30 and TRBJ2-2, with D hard to call. CDR3 amino acids: CAWSVGSPGELFF. The CDR3 DNA reads TGTGCCTGGAGTGTAGGGTCTCCCGGGGAGCTGTTTTTT. Looking up the rest from reference TRBV30 and TRBJ2-2 gives the full variable domain: SQTIHQWPATLVQPVGSPLSLECTVEGTSNPNLYWYRQAAGRGLQLLFYSVGIGQISSEVPQNLSASRPQDRQFILSSKKLLLSDSGFYLCAWSVGSPGELFFGEGSRLTVL.